What follows is one TCR beta chain and its context. Its antigen is as yet unknown. The assay was immunoSEQ multiplex PCR, and TCRdb's table has in-frame clones only and misses some. Of 85,000 to 120,000 clones listed, roughly 87% are singletons. V dropped 1 base and J dropped 2 bases, with 11 bases sitting between them. Germline-derived CDR1 and CDR2 are MGHRA and YSYEKL. CDR3 size: 16 residues. Some second doses came at about 4 weeks and others at about 12 weeks; these were pooled. These data come from a study of T cell responses to AZD1222 COVID-19 vaccine. General study findings and limits: Spike-specific TCR depth and breadth grew after two AZD1222 doses. After the peak T cell response, and only then, were repertoires sampled.

The chain carries TRBV4-1 and TRBJ2-2, with D tentatively TRBD1 or TRBD2 (5 bases each). Sequenced material: peripheral blood, taken 28 days after the second AZD1222 dose. The origin of this receptor is an adult who received the AZD1222 COVID-19 vaccine. CDR3: CASSQGGLGNTGELFF. The CDR3 region has the DNA TGCGCCAGCAGCCAAGGGGGGTTAGGAAACACCGGGGAGCTGTTTTTT.